A single sample is the source of the 30 T cell receptor beta chains below, sequenced in a study of cytomegalovirus exposure and HLA in healthy donors. PCR was performed using 60 Vbeta and 13 Jbeta primers. Clones were sequenced by immunoSEQ multiplex PCR, and TCRdb holds only the in-frame ones, with some missing. The table includes over 150,000 clones, 79% detected once. The sequencing input was PBMCs. These receptors originate from a young woman in good health and CMV-seronegative.

The V call is TRBV25-1, the J call TRBJ2-7, with 8 nucleotides matching TRBD2. Germline lookup yields CDR1 MGHDK and CDR2 SYGVNS. This CDR3 is 14 amino acids long. V shed 0 bases, J shed 7 bases, and the junction held 5 bases outside the gene matches. CDR3 sequence: CASSEYSGAGEQYF. In DNA, the CDR3 is TGTGCCAGCAGTGAATATAGCGGGGCGGGGGAGCAGTACTTC.

This clone turned up a few times. V gene TRBV9 combines with J gene TRBJ1-2; TRBD1 might be the D (6 bases). Looked up from germline, CDR1 is SGDLS and CDR2 is YYNGEE. The CDR3 runs to 16 residues. Trimming cost V 4 bases and J 2 bases, with 18 bases left between them. The CDR3 DNA follows: TGTGCCAGCAGCTCGGGACACCCGGCCCAAAACTATGGCTACACCTTC. It specifies CASSSGHPAQNYGYTF.

This rearrangement joins TRBV6-5 to TRBJ1-5; perhaps TRBD1 as D (5 bases). V was trimmed by 5 bases and J by 2 bases, leaving 10 bases between them. CDR1 is MNHEY and CDR2 is SVGAGI in the germline V gene. The CDR3 runs 14 residues. CDR3 nucleotides: TGTGCCAGCAGTAATGTCAGGGGCAATCAGCCCCAGCATTTT. Translation gives CASSNVRGNQPQHF.

This chain links TRBV7-2 with TRBJ2-7, with D perhaps TRBD1 (6 bases). The CDR3 loop spans 15 amino acids. Trimming left V 1 base short and J 5 bases short, with 15 bases between. The germline CDR1 and CDR2 sequences are SGHTA and FQGNSA. CDR3 DNA: TGTGCCAGCAGCTTAGAGGGCAGGGGAGTCGACGAGCAGTACTTC. Protein product: CASSLEGRGVDEQYF. Together with reference TRBV7-2 and TRBJ2-7, the CDR3 gives the full variable domain: GAGVSQSPSNKVTEKGKDVELRCDPISGHTALYWYRQSLGQGLEFLIYFQGNSAPDKSGLPSDRFSAERTGGSVSTLTIQRTQQEDSAVYLCASSLEGRGVDEQYFGPGTRLTVT.

Only a few counts were recorded for this clone. The chain joins TRBV28 to TRBJ1-4; D gene uncertain. This CDR3 region has 14 residues. The V gene lost 5 bases and the J gene lost 5 bases, with 12 bases spanning the gap. Germline V gene data show CDR1 as MDHEN and CDR2 as SYDVKM. CDR3 DNA sequence: TGTGCCAGCAGTACGCCTAGTCAAAATGAAAAACTGTTTTTT. This encodes CASSTPSQNEKLFF.

The gene calls are TRBV11-3 and TRBJ2-5, with 10 nucleotides matching TRBD2. Losses at the gene ends were 5 bases for V and 5 bases for J; bases not matched to a gene: 5. Looked up from germline, CDR1 is SGHNT and CDR2 is YENEEA. The CDR3 consists of 14 residues. CDR3 nucleotide sequence: TGTGCCAGCAGCCTAGCGGGAGAGGGTGAGACCCAGTACTTC. Translating gives CASSLAGEGETQYF.

As DNA, the CDR3 is TGCGCCAGCAGCCGCCATAGCGGGAGTGGCACAGATACGCAGTATTTT. Amino acid sequence: CASSRHSGSGTDTQYF. The chain uses TRBV5-1 and TRBJ2-3; TRBD2 matches at 9 bases. V shed 4 bases and J 1 base; nucleotides not matched to a gene: 7. Germline CDR1 reads SGHRS; CDR2 reads YFSETQ. This CDR3 is built from 16 residues.

V and J are TRBV15 and TRBJ1-1; D remains unclear. V lost 0 bases to trimming and J lost 0 bases, with 11 bases between them. CDR1 and CDR2 from the germline V gene are LNHNV and YYDKDF (reference sequence). The CDR3 runs 16 residues. The CDR3 DNA follows: TGTGCCACCAGCAGAGATGGAGGGCGCATGAACACTGAAGCTTTCTTT. Amino acid sequence: CATSRDGGRMNTEAFF.

The gene calls are TRBV27 and TRBJ2-4; tentatively, D is TRBD1 (6 bases). Germline V CDR1 and CDR2: MNHEY, SMNVEV (reference sequence). CDR3 size: 15 residues. The V and J ends lost 6 bases and 1 base respectively, with 13 bases between them. CDR3: CASRKTGNAKNIQYF. DNA for the CDR3: TGTGCCAGCAGGAAAACAGGGAACGCCAAAAACATTCAGTACTTC.

The rearrangement joins TRBV19 to TRBJ1-2, with 10 positions matching TRBD1. The CDR3 covers 17 residues. Germline CDR1 reads LNHDA; CDR2 reads SQIVND (reference sequence). V lost 7 bases and J lost 4; bases outside the gene matches: 15. The CDR3 region is CASTAWDRGLSLYGYTF. The CDR3 DNA is TGTGCCAGTACCGCTTGGGACAGGGGTCTCTCTCTCTATGGCTACACCTTC. The full variable domain, completed using reference TRBV19 and TRBJ1-2, is DGGITQSPKYLFRKEGQNVTLSCEQNLNHDAMYWYRQDPGQGLRLIYYSQIVNDFQKGDIAEGYSVSREKKESFPLTVTSAQKNPTAFYLCASTAWDRGLSLYGYTFGSGTRLTVV.

This rearrangement joins TRBV19 to TRBJ2-7, with a possible D match to TRBD2 (5 bases). Trimming cost V 5 bases and J 0 bases, with 8 bases left between them. The germline V gene encodes CDR1 LNHDA and CDR2 SQIVND (reference sequence). The CDR3 has 13 residues. CDR3 sequence: CASSDGVSYEQYF. CDR3 bases: TGTGCCAGTAGTGACGGGGTCTCCTACGAGCAGTACTTC.

The sample holds one count of this clone. This chain uses TRBV10-3 with TRBJ1-6; TRBD1 aligns across 7 bases. The CDR3 consists of 15 residues. Germline V gene data show CDR1 as ENHRY and CDR2 as SYGVKD. J lost 5 bases, V lost 4 bases, and 5 bases had no gene match. Written as DNA, the CDR3 is TGTGCCATCAGTGGACAGGGAGGACATAATTCACCCCTCCACTTT. Its translation is CAISGQGGHNSPLHF.

The chain recombines TRBV19 with TRBJ2-7, with 9 nucleotides matching TRBD2. Germline V lookup: CDR1 LNHDA, CDR2 SQIVND (reference sequence). V trimming: 5 bases; J trimming: 2 bases; junction bases outside the gene matches: 7. This CDR3 is 15 amino acids long. The CDR3 DNA sequence: TGTGCCAGTAGTCCGGGCGGGAGGGTCACCTACGAGCAGTACTTC. Translated, it gives CASSPGGRVTYEQYF. The variable domain in full, completed from reference TRBV19 and TRBJ2-7, reads DGGITQSPKYLFRKEGQNVTLSCEQNLNHDAMYWYRQDPGQGLRLIYYSQIVNDFQKGDIAEGYSVSREKKESFPLTVTSAQKNPTAFYLCASSPGGRVTYEQYFGPGTRLTVT.

The chain joins TRBV27 to TRBJ2-7; possible D gene TRBD2, 6 bases. The CDR3 covers 15 residues. Per germline, CDR1 MNHEY and CDR2 SMNVEV (reference sequence). Trimming took off 4 bases at V and 6 bases at J, with 19 bases between the two ends. The CDR3 reads CASSSSTAGQFEQYF. DNA of the CDR3: TGTGCCAGCAGTTCTTCCACGGCGGGGCAGTTCGAGCAGTACTTC.

CDR3 nucleotide sequence: TGTGCCAGCAGTTTGAACAGGGATCTGAACACTGAAGCTTTCTTT. It specifies CASSLNRDLNTEAFF. This rearrangement joins TRBV6-5 to TRBJ1-1, with D tentatively TRBD1 (6 bases). Germline loops: CDR1 MNHEY, CDR2 SVGAGI. There are 15 residues in the CDR3. Trimming took off 4 bases at V and 0 bases at J, with 12 bases between the two ends.

A few counts support this clone. The chain links TRBV7-8 to TRBJ2-3; no clear D gene. The CDR3 has 13 residues. V was clipped by 1 base and J by 4 bases, with 6 bases between them. Germline CDR1 SGHVS, CDR2 FQNEAQ. This chain's CDR3 is CASSLDGADTQYF. DNA of the CDR3: TGTGCCAGCAGCTTAGACGGAGCAGATACGCAGTATTTT.

This clone came up a few times. This chain uses TRBV5-8 with TRBJ1-2, with 10 bases lining up with TRBD1. Germline V gene lookup returns CDR1 SGHTS and CDR2 YDEGEE. Unmatched junction bases numbered 10, after V lost 6 bases and J lost 8 bases. CDR3 length equals 14 residues. For the CDR3, the DNA is TGTGCCAGCACCCTCTTCGACAGGGGGCGAGGCTACACCTTC. Translating it yields CASTLFDRGRGYTF.

The chain is built from TRBV6-7 and TRBJ2-7; the match to TRBD2 covers 7 bases. TRBV6-7 is flagged as an ORF with uncertain function. The length of the CDR3 is 18 residues. The trim removed 2 bases at V and 3 bases at J, leaving 16 bases unmatched. CDR3 amino acids: CASSYGKIEAGVHYEQYF. In nucleotides, the CDR3 is TGTGCCAGCAGTTACGGAAAGATTGAGGCGGGAGTTCACTACGAGCAGTACTTC.

The chain is built from TRBV15 and TRBJ2-6, with D tentatively TRBD1 (6 bases). This CDR3 contains 16 residues. Germline V gene data show CDR1 as LNHNV and CDR2 as YYDKDF (reference sequence). Trimming shortened V by 1 base and J by 3 bases, and 10 bases separated the two germline ends. The CDR3 nucleotides read TGTGCCACCAGCAGAGTTACAGGGCTTGGGGCCAACGTCCTGACTTTC. It translates to CATSRVTGLGANVLTF. Complete variable domain (other parts from reference TRBV15 and TRBJ2-6): DAMVIQNPRYQVTQFGKPVTLSCSQTLNHNVMYWYQQKSSQAPKLLFHYYDKDFNNEADTPDNFQSRRPNTSFCFLDIRSPGLGDTAMYLCATSRVTGLGANVLTFGAGSRLTVL.

The table lists this clone with a count of one. The chain is built from TRBV5-1 and TRBJ2-7; D is perhaps TRBD2 (5 bases). This CDR3 region has 14 residues. V was trimmed by 4 bases and J by 3 bases, leaving 14 bases between them. CDR1 is SGHRS and CDR2 is YFSETQ in the germline V gene. CDR3 DNA: TGCGCCAGCAGCCACGGGGAGTCTCACTACGAGCAGTACTTC. Its translation: CASSHGESHYEQYF.

This chain uses TRBV2 with TRBJ2-7; D possibly corresponds to TRBD2 (5 bases). The V gene lost 8 bases and the J gene lost 2 bases, with 13 bases spanning the gap. Germline V gene lookup returns CDR1 SNHLY and CDR2 FYNNEI. The length of the CDR3 is 13 residues. The CDR3 loop is CASAGTITYEQYF. In DNA, the CDR3 is TGTGCCAGCGCGGGCACAATAACCTACGAGCAGTACTTC. The entire variable domain, with the rest obtained from reference TRBV2 and TRBJ2-7, is as follows: EPEVTQTPSHQVTQMGQEVILRCVPISNHLYFYWYRQILGQKVEFLVSFYNNEISEKSEIFDDQFSVERPDGSNFTLKIRSTKLEDSAMYFCASAGTITYEQYFGPGTRLTVT.

The CDR3 DNA sequence: TGTGCCAGCAAGGACAGGTTAACAACTACCAATGAAAAACTGTTTTTT. It is translated as CASKDRLTTTNEKLFF. The rearrangement links TRBV28 to TRBJ1-4; 7 bases fit TRBD1. Germline-derived CDR1 and CDR2 are MDHEN and SYDVKM. The CDR3 has 16 amino acids. V lost 7 bases, J lost 5 bases, and 13 bases stayed unmatched.

CDR3 loop: CAIRTGTSEHNEQFF. For the CDR3, the DNA is TGTGCCATCAGAACCGGGACTAGCGAGCACAATGAGCAGTTCTTC. V usage is TRBV10-3 and J usage is TRBJ2-1; 10 nucleotides align to TRBD2. The CDR3 contains 15 residues. The V segment lost 6 bases and the J segment 5 bases; nucleotides outside the gene matches: 7. Per the germline V gene, CDR1 is ENHRY and CDR2 is SYGVKD.

J is TRBJ1-1 and V is TRBV5-1; TRBD1 matches 9 bases. V shed 3 bases and J 3 bases; nucleotides not matched to a gene: 0. The CDR3 sequence is 13 residues long. Germline CDR1 reads SGHRS; CDR2 reads YFSETQ. The CDR3 region is CASSWTGDTEAFF. The DNA of the CDR3 is TGCGCCAGCAGCTGGACAGGGGACACTGAAGCTTTCTTT. The full variable domain, rest sourced from reference TRBV5-1 and TRBJ1-1, is KAGVTQTPRYLIKTRGQQVTLSCSPISGHRSVSWYQQTPGQGLQFLFEYFSETQRNKGNFPGRFSGRQFSNSRSEMNVSTLELGDSALYLCASSWTGDTEAFFGQGTRLTVV.

This clone was counted a few times. V usage is TRBV19 and J usage is TRBJ1-5, with 10 bases identical to TRBD1. The germline V gene encodes CDR1 LNHDA and CDR2 SQIVND (reference sequence). J gave up 7 bases and V 5 bases, and 11 bases lay outside the gene matches. This CDR3 is built from 16 residues. CDR3 nucleotides: TGTGCCAGTAGTCGACAGGGGGCGACGGTAGGACAGCCCCAGCATTTT. As protein: CASSRQGATVGQPQHF.

The chain joins TRBV2 to TRBJ2-1; the D gene is possibly TRBD1 (5 bases). Looked up from germline, CDR1 is SNHLY and CDR2 is FYNNEI. CDR3 length: 13 amino acids. The V end lost 6 bases, the J end lost 4 bases, and 10 bases lay between the germline ends. CDR3: CASRERQYNEQFF. The CDR3 coding sequence is TGTGCCAGCAGGGAACGACAGTACAATGAGCAGTTCTTC.

The chain links TRBV7-2 to TRBJ2-1, with 11 bases lining up with TRBD2. The CDR3 totals 15 residues. Losses at the gene ends were 4 bases for V and 4 bases for J; bases not matched to a gene: 3. From germline, CDR1 is SGHTA and CDR2 FQGNSA. CDR3 region: CASSSTSGGYNEQFF. For the CDR3, the DNA is TGTGCCAGCAGCTCCACTAGCGGGGGTTACAATGAGCAGTTCTTC.

This clone was seen more than once but under ten times. The gene calls are TRBV29-1 and TRBJ1-1, with a tentative D call TRBD1 (5 bases). The CDR3 consists of 11 residues. V lost 7 bases, J lost 11 bases, and 17 bases lay in between. Germline CDR1 reads SQVTM; CDR2 reads ANQGSEA. Here the CDR3 DNA reads TGCAGCGCCGAGCGGGACCGGGGGGCTTTCTTT. As protein: CSAERDRGAFF.

This clone was found a few times. This rearrangement joins TRBV2 to TRBJ2-7; tentatively, D is TRBD2 (5 bases). CDR1 and CDR2 (germline): SNHLY, FYNNEI. Trimming removed 1 base at V and 3 bases at J, with 13 bases between. The CDR3 extends over 15 amino acids. The CDR3 nucleotides are TGTGCCAGCAGTGAAGAGGTGGGAGCCGGCTACGAGCAGTACTTC. This encodes CASSEEVGAGYEQYF.

This chain's CDR3 is CASSLGFLQGADGYTF. The DNA for the CDR3 is TGTGCCAGCAGCTTAGGCTTCCTACAGGGGGCGGATGGCTACACCTTC. V gene TRBV11-2 combines with J gene TRBJ1-2; 9 nucleotides align to TRBD1. The CDR3 totals 16 residues. CDR1 and CDR2 from the germline V gene are SGHAT and FQNNGV. V shed 1 base and J 6 bases; nucleotides not matched to a gene: 9. The full variable domain, completed using reference TRBV11-2 and TRBJ1-2, is EAGVAQSPRYKIIEKRQSVAFWCNPISGHATLYWYQQILGQGPKLLIQFQNNGVVDDSQLPKDRFSAERLKGVDSTLKIQPAKLEDSAVYLCASSLGFLQGADGYTFGSGTRLTVV.